The rows below give T cell receptor beta chains drawn from one sample of a study of PD-L1 blockade in urothelial cancer. The repertoire was sequenced with immunoSEQ multiplex PCR; TCRdb's copy has only in-frame clones and lacks some. Of some 50,000 clones in the sample, roughly 88% are singletons; the top ten hold 3.9%. The material sequenced was PBMCs, taken around atezolizumab (anti-PD-L1) treatment. These receptors originate from an elderly man with urothelial cancer. The conserved cysteine and the conserved F or W are not part of the CDR3 here.

ASSEAGGPNEQF	TRBV6-1	TRBJ2-1
ASSLQRGGELF	TRBV7-2	TRBJ2-2
ASSPRREYREGRGNEQF	TRBV18	TRBJ2-1
ASSRGLAGDYEQY	TRBV18	TRBJ2-7
ASSVAGDSLTHNEQF	TRBV9	TRBJ2-1
ASSRDSASNQPQH	TRBV7-2	TRBJ1-5
ASSLVRGPGGREAF	TRBV7-2	TRBJ1-1
ASSEGGGIHYGYT	TRBV6-1	TRBJ1-2
ASSQEGLRGNEQF	TRBV4-3	TRBJ2-1
ATNRLGNTEAF	TRBV10-3	TRBJ1-1
ASSPRSGDTQY	TRBV7-6	TRBJ2-3
ASSFWKTGQETQY	TRBV28	TRBJ2-5
ASGLGQPLF	TRBV12-5	TRBJ1-4
ASSEARGKVVGYT	TRBV2	TRBJ1-2
ASSGHGIVSTEAF	TRBV5-1	TRBJ1-1
ASEREGGLKKQF	TRBV30	TRBJ2-1
ASSQDFPPYEQY	TRBV7-9	TRBJ2-7
ARVKWSDTGGYT	TRBV5-1	TRBJ1-2
ASSSQTSVSYNEQF	TRBV7-8	TRBJ2-1
AWSVLLTDTQY	TRBV30	TRBJ2-3
ASSRTQGANTGELF	TRBV18	TRBJ2-2
ASSPRGGRSDEQY	TRBV6-6	TRBJ2-7
ASSLDPTSGTNTGELF	TRBV11-2	TRBJ2-2
ASSDGLAGVPETQY	TRBV7-2	TRBJ2-5
ASSQKTGGNEQF	TRBV5-4	TRBJ2-1
ASTSGRGTDTQY	TRBV19	TRBJ2-3
ASSSGTGGSYNEQF	TRBV7-8	TRBJ2-1
ASQFGGVNTEAF	TRBV19	TRBJ1-1
ASSLQGTEAF	TRBV6-6	TRBJ1-1
ASSLGPSPNEKLF	TRBV7-6	TRBJ1-4
ASSQARSGYSSYNEQF	TRBV4-1	TRBJ2-1
ASRRGGGDTEAF	TRBV2	TRBJ1-1
ASSQDNRGLAGNEQF	TRBV4-1	TRBJ2-1
ASLGGTGGYEQY	TRBV28	TRBJ2-7
ASSSGGSGGGYGYT	TRBV28	TRBJ1-2
ASSLEGQGAPEKLF	TRBV7-9	TRBJ1-4
ASSPGQGRADGYT	TRBV6-6	TRBJ1-2
ASSQEPSSGRYGGELF	TRBV4-3	TRBJ2-2
ASSLFSPGPFRTDTQY	TRBV5-1	TRBJ2-3
ASSLDGTANNQPQH	TRBV5-4	TRBJ1-5
ASSLDGGLRGGNTEAF	TRBV11-2	TRBJ1-1
ASSLFGENTEAF	TRBV2	TRBJ1-1
ASVMDRDSYEQY	TRBV7-2	TRBJ2-7